A single sample gave rise to the 22 T cell receptor beta chains below, sequenced in a study of blood T cell repertoires in COVID-19. Some clones are missing from TCRdb's copy, which holds only in-frame ones; the method was immunoSEQ multiplex PCR. The sample includes 95,000 to 150,000 clones, approximately 80% of them seen just once. The sample taken for sequencing was peripheral blood. The receptors here all came from a human donor in a cohort sampled during active COVID-19.

The J gene is TRBJ1-5, the V gene TRBV6-6; D may be TRBD1 (5 bases). The V gene lost 5 bases and the J gene lost 5 bases, with 10 bases spanning the gap. This CDR3 has 13 amino acids. Looked up from germline, CDR1 is MNHNY and CDR2 is SVGAGI (reference sequence). In DNA, the CDR3 is TGTGCCAGCAGTCGGACACCAGATCAGCCCCAGCATTTT. Protein product: CASSRTPDQPQHF.

As DNA, the CDR3 is TGTGCCAGCAGCGTAGTGGACAGGCCGACATCAACAGATACGCAGTATTTT. It yields the protein CASSVVDRPTSTDTQYF. The gene calls are TRBV9 and TRBJ2-3; 7 positions match TRBD1. Germline values: CDR1 SGDLS, CDR2 YYNGEE. With 0 bases clipped from V and 3 bases from J, the junction kept 10 bases outside the gene matches. The CDR3 loop spans 17 amino acids.

This clone was picked up one time. The chain links TRBV18 to TRBJ1-2; the D gene is possibly TRBD1 (6 bases). Trimming cost V 3 bases and J 4 bases, with 15 bases left between them. From germline, CDR1 is KGHSH and CDR2 LQKENI. The CDR3 is 15 amino acids. Here the CDR3 DNA reads TGTGCCAGCTCACCCCGAGGGGGATCGGGCTATGGCTACACCTTC. This gives the protein CASSPRGGSGYGYTF.

This chain connects TRBV27 to TRBJ2-7, with TRBD1 as a possible D gene (6 bases). The germline V gene has CDR1 MNHEY and CDR2 SMNVEV (reference sequence). The ends were cut back, 6 bases at V and 1 base at J, with 19 bases in the middle. The CDR3 totals 16 residues. CDR3 loop: CASRSSGTQHSYEQYF. The DNA of the CDR3 is TGTGCCAGCAGATCGTCCGGGACACAGCATTCCTACGAGCAGTACTTC.

The chain carries TRBV15 and TRBJ2-5, with D perhaps TRBD1 (6 bases). Trimming left V 0 bases short and J 1 base short, with 18 bases between. This CDR3 has 18 residues. Germline loops: CDR1 LNHNV, CDR2 YYDKDF (reference sequence). The chain's CDR3 is CATSRDDLWGHLQETQYF. CDR3 in DNA: TGTGCCACCAGCAGAGATGACCTTTGGGGACACCTCCAAGAGACCCAGTACTTC.

The chain employs TRBV7-9 and TRBJ2-1; 7 bases line up with TRBD1. The germline V gene encodes CDR1 SEHNR and CDR2 FQNEAQ (reference sequence). V was clipped by 5 bases and J by 2 bases; unmatched bases: 6. This CDR3 is built from 15 residues. For the CDR3, the DNA is TGTGCCAGCAGCGATTCCGGGACAGCCTACAATGAGCAGTTCTTC. The encoded protein is CASSDSGTAYNEQFF.

The V and J genes are TRBV14 and TRBJ1-4, with a possible D match to TRBD1 (5 bases). Germline lookup yields CDR1 SGHDN and CDR2 FVKESK. The CDR3 consists of 16 residues. Trimming stripped 0 bases from V and 7 bases from J, with 15 bases between. The CDR3 DNA is TGTGCCAGCAGCCAAGATCGCCAGGGTTATAGTGAAAAACTGTTTTTT. It yields the protein CASSQDRQGYSEKLFF. Full variable domain (remainder filled in from reference TRBV14 and TRBJ1-4): EAGVTQFPSHSVIEKGQTVTLRCDPISGHDNLYWYRRVMGKEIKFLLHFVKESKQDESGMPNNRFLAERTGGTYSTLKVQPAELEDSGVYFCASSQDRQGYSEKLFFGSGTQLSVL.

This chain uses TRBV7-2 with TRBJ2-7; 10 nucleotides match TRBD1. Germline lookup yields CDR1 SGHTA and CDR2 FQGNSA. The CDR3 is 17 residues long. J was trimmed by 5 bases and V by 5 bases; bases with no gene match: 15. In DNA, the CDR3 is TGTGCCAGCAGCCAACAGAAAATGACAGGGGGCGCGAACGAGCAGTACTTC. Its protein is CASSQQKMTGGANEQYF.

This rearrangement joins TRBV4-3 to TRBJ2-1; 7 bases agree with TRBD1. The CDR3 is 17 residues long. Trimming took 4 bases from V and 3 from J; bases not matched to a gene: 12. The germline V gene encodes CDR1 LGHNA and CDR2 YSLEER. This CDR3 is CASSRSQGGRGYNEQFF. Here the CDR3 DNA reads TGCGCCAGCAGCCGCTCTCAAGGGGGCAGGGGCTACAATGAGCAGTTCTTC.

V usage is TRBV5-1 and J usage is TRBJ2-7; no reliable D call. The V gene's germline CDR1 is SGHRS and CDR2 YFSETQ. This CDR3 comprises 13 residues. Deletions cut 3 bases from V and 0 bases from J, with 7 bases between. The CDR3 nucleotides read TGCGCCAGCAGCTCAAGGAGCTCCTACGAGCAGTACTTC. Encoded protein: CASSSRSSYEQYF.

The chain uses TRBV6-6 and TRBJ1-1, with 9 nucleotides matching TRBD1. Germline V gene sequence: CDR1 MNHNY, CDR2 SVGAGI (reference sequence). The CDR3 runs 14 residues. V was clipped by 6 bases and J by 4 bases; unmatched bases: 6. CDR3 bases: TGTGCCAGCAGGCGGGACAGGGCCTCCACTGAAGCTTTCTTT. Protein product: CASRRDRASTEAFF.

This chain links TRBV7-9 with TRBJ1-4; TRBD1 might be the D (6 bases). This CDR3 has 15 residues. Germline lookup yields CDR1 SEHNR and CDR2 FQNEAQ (reference sequence). V was clipped by 4 bases and J by 2 bases, with 11 bases between them. CDR3 coding DNA: TGTGCCAGCAGCTCCCAGGGGCATACTAATGAAAAACTGTTTTTT. Translation: CASSSQGHTNEKLFF.

The V gene is TRBV29-1, the J gene TRBJ1-1, with no clear D. The CDR3 has 13 residues. Germline values: CDR1 SQVTM, CDR2 ANQGSEA. Trimming pared 6 bases from V and 1 base from J, leaving 12 bases between. CDR3 in DNA: TGCAGCGTGCCCGGTCCGGGGAACACTGAAGCTTTCTTT. Translated, it gives CSVPGPGNTEAFF.

This sequence joins TRBV5-6 and TRBJ2-7; 9 bases map to TRBD1. The CDR3 runs to 13 residues. Germline-derived CDR1 and CDR2 are SGHDT and YYEEEE. V lost 0 bases and J lost 9; bases outside the gene matches: 4. The CDR3 reads CASSLEQGARQYF. The DNA for the CDR3 is TGTGCCAGCAGCTTGGAACAGGGGGCAAGGCAGTACTTC.

This chain links TRBV28 with TRBJ2-7; D is undetermined. V was clipped by 7 bases and J by 1 base, with 11 bases between them. Germline CDR1 and CDR2: MDHEN and SYDVKM. The CDR3 has 13 residues. The CDR3 coding sequence is TGTGCCAGCACCCCCTTCTCGTCCTACGAGCAGTACTTC. This encodes CASTPFSSYEQYF.

The chain combines TRBV7-9 with TRBJ2-3, with a possible D match to TRBD1 (6 bases). The ends were cut back, 6 bases at V and 4 bases at J, with 20 bases in the middle. Germline CDR1 reads SEHNR; CDR2 reads FQNEAQ (reference sequence). The CDR3 runs 16 residues. This CDR3 is CASRYEQGTGSDTQYF. The CDR3 bases are TGTGCCAGCAGATATGAACAGGGAACAGGATCAGATACGCAGTATTTT.

The V call is TRBV6-5, the J call TRBJ1-1; D not certain. The CDR3 totals 13 residues. Germline lookup yields CDR1 MNHEY and CDR2 SVGAGI. Trimming removed 2 bases from V and 0 bases from J, with 4 bases in between. CDR3 residues: CASSYQVNTEAFF. CDR3 nucleotide sequence: TGTGCCAGCAGTTACCAGGTGAACACTGAAGCTTTCTTT.

This clone was detected only once. The V call is TRBV11-2, the J call TRBJ2-5; D is perhaps TRBD1 (5 bases). This CDR3 spans 14 amino acids. CDR1 and CDR2 from the germline V gene are SGHAT and FQNNGV. V dropped 5 bases and J dropped 4 bases, with 14 bases sitting between them. DNA for the CDR3: TGTGCCAGCAGCCCTATGGGGCCCGGAGAGACCCAGTACTTC. Translating gives CASSPMGPGETQYF.

This clone was picked up a small number of times. This chain uses TRBV11-2 with TRBJ2-7; weak D call: TRBD1 (5 bases). This CDR3 has 14 residues. V lost 0 bases and J 7 bases, leaving 13 bases between the germline ends. Germline V CDR1 and CDR2: SGHAT, FQNNGV. This chain's CDR3 is CASSLEVGLGEQYF. CDR3 DNA sequence: TGTGCCAGCAGCTTAGAAGTGGGGCTGGGGGAGCAGTACTTC.

Only one count was recorded for this clone. The chain links TRBV4-3 to TRBJ2-1, with D perhaps TRBD2 (7 bases). Trimming cost V 0 bases and J 4 bases, with 25 bases left between them. Germline CDR1 is LGHNA and CDR2 is YSLEER. This CDR3 spans 20 amino acids. The CDR3 protein is CASSQDVQFGGGAIYNEQFF. CDR3 coding DNA: TGCGCCAGCAGCCAAGATGTCCAGTTCGGTGGGGGGGCGATATACAATGAGCAGTTCTTC.

This chain uses TRBV28 with TRBJ2-7; possibly TRBD1 for D (5 bases). The V gene lost 1 base and the J gene lost 2 bases, with 12 bases spanning the gap. Germline V gene sequence: CDR1 MDHEN, CDR2 SYDVKM. The CDR3 contains 15 residues. The CDR3 bases are TGTGCCAGCAGTTTATCTGGACATGGGCCCTACGAGCAGTACTTC. Encoded protein: CASSLSGHGPYEQYF.

The J gene is TRBJ2-1, the V gene TRBV9; a weak D match, TRBD1 (6 bases). The germline gives CDR1 SGDLS, CDR2 YYNGEE. With 7 bases removed from V and 6 bases from J, the gap between germline ends came to 14 bases. This CDR3 contains 13 residues. CDR3 nucleotide sequence: TGTGCCAGCGAATCCGGGACAAGCAATGAGCAGTTCTTC. Its translation: CASESGTSNEQFF.